These T cell receptor beta chains were read from a single sample in a study of blood T cells in healthy people across ages. TCRdb itself ran the 5' RACE reads through MiXCR, one entry per CDR3 protein. This sample carries under 850,000 distinct CDR3 sequences, about 34% of them seen once, and the ten largest clones take 10% to 15%. Sequences were obtained from blood. The receptors stem from a man aged 18 to 30 in good health. Both conserved end residues are part of each CDR3. A D gene is named only where the DNA matches it firmly. A row's size may be missing; if present it is once, few, many or a size class.

j_call: TRBJ2-7; clone_size: .; d_call: TRBD1; v_call: TRBV13; cdr3_nt: TGTGCCAGCAGCCTCGGCAGGGGGATGTACGAGCAGTACTTC; cdr3_aa: CASSLGRGMYEQYF
j_call: TRBJ2-1; clone_size: .; d_call: .; v_call: TRBV7-2; cdr3_nt: TGTGCCAACACCACGGACCCCGAACTGGGTGAGCAGTTCTTC; cdr3_aa: CANTTDPELGEQFF
j_call: TRBJ1-2; clone_size: .; d_call: .; v_call: TRBV4-1; cdr3_nt: TGCGCCAGCAGCCCATCTGTAGGGGGGCTAGTCTATGGCTACACCTTC; cdr3_aa: CASSPSVGGLVYGYTF
j_call: TRBJ1-5; clone_size: .; d_call: .; v_call: TRBV24-1; cdr3_nt: TGTGCCACCAGTGATCGGACAGCAAGCAATCAGCCCCAGCATTTT; cdr3_aa: CATSDRTASNQPQHF
j_call: TRBJ1-6; clone_size: many; d_call: .; v_call: TRBV20-1; cdr3_nt: TGCAGTGCTAGGGACAGCTCCTATAATTCACCCCTCCACTTT; cdr3_aa: CSARDSSYNSPLHF
j_call: TRBJ1-4; clone_size: .; d_call: .; v_call: TRBV9; cdr3_nt: TGTGCCTGCAGCGTAGGGGCAGGGAATGAAAAACTGTTTTTT; cdr3_aa: CACSVGAGNEKLFF
j_call: TRBJ1-2; clone_size: .; d_call: .; v_call: TRBV19; cdr3_nt: TGTGCCAGTATGGAACAGAGGAACTATGGCTACACCTTC; cdr3_aa: CASMEQRNYGYTF
j_call: TRBJ2-1; clone_size: many; d_call: TRBD1; v_call: TRBV20-1; cdr3_nt: TGCAGTGCCCGGGACAGGGGGCAACAGTTCTTC; cdr3_aa: CSARDRGQQFF
j_call: TRBJ2-7; clone_size: .; d_call: TRBD1; v_call: TRBV7-6; cdr3_nt: TGTGCCAGCAGCCGGGGACAGGGCTTATCCGACGAGCAGTACTTC; cdr3_aa: CASSRGQGLSDEQYF
j_call: TRBJ1-2; clone_size: .; d_call: TRBD1; v_call: TRBV2; cdr3_nt: TGTGCCAGCACCCAGGACAGGGACTGCGGCTACACCTTC; cdr3_aa: CASTQDRDCGYTF
j_call: TRBJ2-3; clone_size: .; d_call: .; v_call: TRBV5-1; cdr3_nt: TGCGCCAGCTCTCCGAGCACTCCAGGAGATACGCAGTATTTT; cdr3_aa: CASSPSTPGDTQYF
j_call: TRBJ1-2; clone_size: .; d_call: .; v_call: TRBV12-3/TRBV12-4; cdr3_nt: TGTGCCAGCAGACCTCAGGTAGACGGTGGCTACACCTTC; cdr3_aa: CASRPQVDGGYTF
j_call: TRBJ2-5; clone_size: .; d_call: .; v_call: TRBV13; cdr3_nt: TGTGCCAGCAGCTTAGGACCTTTGTACCAAGAGACCCAGTACTTC; cdr3_aa: CASSLGPLYQETQYF
j_call: TRBJ2-1; clone_size: .; d_call: .; v_call: TRBV9; cdr3_nt: TGTGCCAGCAGCCCAGGACAGACAGACAATGAGCAGTTCTTC; cdr3_aa: CASSPGQTDNEQFF
j_call: TRBJ2-5; clone_size: .; d_call: .; v_call: TRBV7-9; cdr3_nt: TGTGCCAGCAGCTCCTCGGCACAGGAGGGAGAGACCCAGTACTTC; cdr3_aa: CASSSSAQEGETQYF
j_call: TRBJ1-2; clone_size: few; d_call: .; v_call: TRBV6-1; cdr3_nt: TGTGCCAGCAGTGATTCGCTCAACATCTATGGCTACACCTTC; cdr3_aa: CASSDSLNIYGYTF
j_call: TRBJ2-7; clone_size: .; d_call: .; v_call: TRBV5-1; cdr3_nt: TGCGCCAGCAGCAAGGAGGCGAGCTCCTACAATGAGCAGTACTTC; cdr3_aa: CASSKEASSYNEQYF
j_call: TRBJ2-7; clone_size: few; d_call: .; v_call: TRBV10-3; cdr3_nt: TGTGCCATCAGTGAATCCGGCGGGGCCATCCCGGGACAGAGCTCCTACAATGAGCAGTACTTC; cdr3_aa: CAISESGGAIPGQSSYNEQYF
j_call: TRBJ2-7; clone_size: .; d_call: .; v_call: TRBV11-1; cdr3_nt: TGTGCCAGCAGCTTAGTCGGCAGGGCCGAGCAGTACTTC; cdr3_aa: CASSLVGRAEQYF
j_call: TRBJ1-1; clone_size: few; d_call: .; v_call: TRBV12-5; cdr3_nt: TGTGCTAGTGGAACCGACGCTACGAACACTGAAGCTTTCTTT; cdr3_aa: CASGTDATNTEAFF
j_call: TRBJ2-5; clone_size: .; d_call: .; v_call: TRBV5-1; cdr3_nt: TGCGCCAGCAGCTTGGTAGTGGGTTTGAATGAGCAGTACTTC; cdr3_aa: CASSLVVGLNEQYF
j_call: TRBJ1-1; clone_size: .; d_call: .; v_call: TRBV4-2; cdr3_nt: TGTGCCAGCAGCCAAACAACAAAGGGGACTGAAGCTTTCTTT; cdr3_aa: CASSQTTKGTEAFF
j_call: TRBJ1-2; clone_size: many; d_call: .; v_call: TRBV20-1; cdr3_nt: TGCAGTGCTAGGGGGCGGGCAGCTTATGGCTACACCTTC; cdr3_aa: CSARGRAAYGYTF